The source of this TCR beta chain is a study of blood T cell repertoires in COVID-19 (dated by TCRdb to 2019 to 2021). General notes on the study: The collaborator samples originated in the United States, Italy and Spain and spanned the acute and convalescent phases of COVID-19. The material from the prospective study consisted of cDNA or gDNA derived from T cells, B-cell-depleted T cells, or PBMCs. The repertoires were made available in a free public database intended to serve as a resource for research on the immune response to SARS-CoV-2. Subjects who had been exposed to COVID-19, were actively infected with it, or had recovered from it provided the deeply sampled blood TCRbeta repertoires that made up the dataset. The sample metadata nearly always contained a de-identified subject ID, COVID-19 status, age in years and sex. Samples were obtained from the ongoing ImmuneRACE study (first 160 participants) and from 1,200 or so subjects provided by 6 global collaborators. Where available, HLA class I and class II types were obtained from metadata supplied by the sample provider rather than from assay-based typing. Summary of the overall study and its limitations: The amount of clinical and demographic metadata varied by source and participant and was provided uncurated.

TCRbeta CDR3 regions were amplified from genomic DNA by means of the immunoSEQ Assay, a bias-controlled multiplex PCR. The study's processing was this. Nucleated cell counts per sample were estimated from amplification of reference gene primers within the assay. To quantify the absolute abundance of each unique TCRbeta CDR3 rearrangement, sequence reads were collapsed and filtered. For each sample, productive Simpson clonality was calculated as the square root of Simpson's diversity index over productive rearrangements. TCRdb's version of the immuneACCESS table is confined to in-frame rearrangements and falls short of the full clone set. An unresolved V gene accounts for under half of the shortfall where checked; the remainder is of unknown origin. V and J calls and clone size are those listed in that table; D and trimming were worked out from the DNA. The table for this sample lists 130,000 to 150,000 clones; approximately 82% of them were counted only once. Roughly 6.8% of the sample comes from the top ten.

Collaborating institutions collected whole blood in K2EDTA tubes following their own protocols. Collaborator samples were shipped for TCRbeta analysis as frozen whole blood, isolated PBMCs, or DNA extracted from either sample type. At the junction V is shortened by 0 bases and J by 7 bases, with 13 bases in between. According to the germline V gene (reference sequence), CDR1 reads LGHDT and CDR2 reads YNNKEL. The CDR3 holds 16 amino acids from the cysteine to the phenylalanine. Kept here is only the CDR3 DNA, which spans 48 bases and is read in frame from base 1. For this clone: Its antigen is currently not known. No much larger clone is present one base from it, and per-base qualities are unavailable.

The chain uses TRBV3-1 (or the pseudogene TRBV3-2) and TRBJ1-6; a confident D gene designation cannot be given. The TCR originated in a woman aged 50 to 65 in a cohort sampled during active or convalescent COVID-19. What was sequenced was peripheral blood. The CDR3 amino acid sequence is: CASSQDWEGFNSPLHF. The bases are TGTGCCAGCAGCCAAGATTGGGAGGGTTTCAATTCACCCCTCCACTTT.